This T cell receptor (beta chain) derives from a study of T cells after posttransplantation cyclophosphamide (dated by TCRdb to the mid-2010s). With respect to the entire study: Using TRB sequencing, the study followed how the T cell repertoire reconstituted after myeloablative bone marrow transplantation in which posttransplantation cyclophosphamide served as GVHD prophylaxis. TRA and TRB clonality were tightly correlated in roughly ten samples, so subsequent TCR analyses focused on TRB only. Public TRB sequences were compared against a database of over 3,000 sequences linked to responses to pathogens, tumor antigens, self-antigens and alloantigens. Antigen receptor sequencing was done on samples from a few dozen PTCy-treated patients and from approximately 16 related bone marrow donors of those patients. In 3 patients, TRB sequencing was also performed on up to about 3 more blood samples taken 2 to 5.2 years after transplant, and in 4 patients, pretransplant blood was also TRB-sequenced. Blood from all 30 or so PTCy patients with 1-year posttransplant specimens was subjected to TRB sequencing. The paper as a whole reports these results and caveats: Across under 50 patients, recipient CMV seropositivity and CMV reactivation were highly associated with TRB clonality; PTCy diversity was similar to CNI/methotrexate controls. The TRB repertoires of T cells infiltrating skin or the GI tract showed only limited overlap with the TRB repertoires found in blood. At 1-2 months, donor-recipient similarity was low but rose over the first year, and the later blood repertoires were often dominated by donor CD8+ memory clones.

The germline V and J ends show losses of 2 bases and 4 bases respectively, and no gene match explains 1 base of the junction. CDR1 SGHRS and CDR2 YFSETQ are derived from the germline V gene. The CDR3 has 14 amino acids, counting the end cysteine and phenylalanine. The kept DNA is CDR3 alone, 42 bases in frame from the first base. This clone came up a few times. Its antigen remains unidentified. No base qualities exist here, and no much larger clone lies one base off it. Genomic DNA was the input for TRB sequencing, which was run either with the immunoSEQ assay at survey resolution or with the hsTCRB kit. On the authors' methods: The immunoSEQ software handled the initial read processing, while the LymphoSeq R package was used for the repertoire analyses. For each TRB dataset, clonality was calculated as 1 minus normalized Shannon entropy, and the Gini coefficient was computed as well. To infer phenotypes in unsorted samples, TRB sequences from sorted subsets of the recipient or donor were mapped onto the unsorted samples of the same recipient. As stored in TCRdb, this immuneACCESS dataset retains in-frame rearrangements with V and J assigned. A fraction of the clones does not appear; measured against another copy, unresolved V genes explain less than half of the discrepancy, and the remainder lacks a known reason. V and J calls and clone size are copied from that table; D and trimming were computed from the DNA. Here the sample lists 10,000 to 15,000 clones, none seen once only. The ten biggest clones cover 26% of the sample.

This specimen's time point label, interpreted: posttransplant day relative to BM transplant. The treatment or condition label, read with the paper, signifies: high-dose cyclophosphamide on days +3 and +4 as single-agent GVHD prophylaxis. PTCy patients received busulfan and fludarabine conditioning, a related or unrelated marrow graft, and cyclophosphamide on days +3 and +4. PTCy-treated patients were drawn from a prospective multi-institutional clinical trial. Peripheral blood and bone marrow mononuclear cells were isolated by Ficoll-Hypaque density centrifugation and cryopreserved. The input for sequencing was PBMCs, taken after allogeneic stem cell transplant with posttransplant cyclophosphamide. Here the chain combines TRBV5-1 and TRBJ2-1, and TRBD1 matches 9 of the central bases. The origin of this receptor is a female patient between 40 and 50 years old who received an allogeneic stem cell transplant from an unrelated donor, was CMV-positive, and had acute GVHD only. After transplantation, some T cells may belong to the graft donor instead of the recipient. CDR3 region: CASSFGQGYNEQFF. The bases read TGCGCCAGCAGCTTCGGACAGGGGTACAATGAGCAGTTCTTC.